This TCR beta chain was captured in a study of blood T cell repertoires in COVID-19. Overall study: Spain, Italy and the United States supplied samples that represented acute and convalescent COVID-19. The analysed material was cDNA or gDNA that came from T cells, B-cell-depleted T cells, or PBMCs.

The CDR3 is 14 amino acids. Germline lookup yields CDR1 KGHSH and CDR2 LQKENI. The V end lost 3 bases, the J end lost 3 bases, and 11 bases lay between the germline ends. Source study methods: Researchers report that nucleated cell counts were estimated from reference gene primer amplification. Data came from immunoSEQ multiplex PCR; TCRdb stores just in-frame clones and leaves some out. V and J calls and clone size are copied from that table; D and trimming were computed from the DNA. This sample yields approximately 230,000 clones, of which over 80% are seen a single time; over 1.5% belongs to the top ten. Cohort allocation depended upon clinical history that participants reported.

The TCR comes from a woman younger than 35 who had recovered from COVID-19. The chain recombines TRBV18 with TRBJ2-5, with TRBD1 as a possible D gene (6 bases). Material for sequencing was PBMCs or T cells enriched from blood (not recorded which). As DNA, the CDR3 is TGTGCCAGCTCACCTACGGACAGTAAAGAGACCCAGTACTTC. It encodes CASSPTDSKETQYF.